These 32 T cell receptor beta chains share one sample of origin, sequenced in a study of early T cells in non-severe SARS-CoV-2 infection. TCRdb passed the 5' RACE reads through MiXCR, listing each CDR3 protein once. The data contain some 50,000 distinct CDR3 sequences, around 9.1% of them singletons. Sequencing was performed on whole blood. The receptor source for this set is an adult who was a healthcare worker with PCR-confirmed SARS-CoV-2 infection or an uninfected control (not recorded which).

This clonotype was seen repeatedly, ten times or more. This chain connects TRBV4-3 to TRBJ2-3; 10 positions match TRBD1. The CDR3 covers 16 residues. CDR1 is LGHNA and CDR2 is YSLEER in the germline V gene. Germline trimming cut 5 bases from V and 4 bases from J; bases unmatched to any gene: 9. The CDR3 protein is CASSFGTGDGSDTQYF. CDR3 nucleotide sequence: TGCGCCAGCAGCTTCGGGACAGGGGATGGTTCAGATACGCAGTATTTT.

Ten or more counts support this clonotype. This chain's CDR3 is CSARGGRGPNTEAFF. The DNA for the CDR3 is TGCAGTGCTAGAGGGGGCAGGGGACCTAACACTGAAGCTTTCTTT. This chain connects TRBV20-1 to TRBJ1-1, with D possibly TRBD1 on 6 matching bases. The CDR3 contains 15 residues. Trimming removed 1 base at V and 2 bases at J, with 14 bases between. Germline CDR1 and CDR2: DFQATT and SNEGSKA (reference sequence).

This clonotype was found many times. The V call is TRBV19, the J call TRBJ2-4; D call uncertain. Looked up from germline, CDR1 is LNHDA and CDR2 is SQIVND (reference sequence). Trimming took 2 bases from V and 8 from J, leaving 16 bases between them. The CDR3 consists of 15 residues. As DNA, the CDR3 is TGTGCCAGTAGTATATCTGGCTACCCCCGAGACATTCAGTACTTC. Translating gives CASSISGYPRDIQYF.

This clonotype came up many times. The rearrangement uses TRBV19 and TRBJ2-2; a possible D gene is TRBD1 (6 bases). The CDR3 extends over 13 amino acids. Germline lookup yields CDR1 LNHDA and CDR2 SQIVND (reference sequence). Trimming removed 10 bases at V and 1 base at J, with 10 bases between. CDR3: CATEDRNTGELFF. For the CDR3, the DNA is TGTGCCACGGAGGACAGGAACACCGGGGAGCTGTTTTTT. Variable domain in full (rest from reference TRBV19 and TRBJ2-2): DGGITQSPKYLFRKEGQNVTLSCEQNLNHDAMYWYRQDPGQGLRLIYYSQIVNDFQKGDIAEGYSVSREKKESFPLTVTSAQKNPTAFYLCATEDRNTGELFFGEGSRLTVL.

This clonotype was recorded many times. The CDR3 loop reads CASSSVADTQYF. CDR3 DNA: TGTGCCAGCAGCTCCGTCGCGGATACGCAGTATTTT. The chain uses TRBV7-2 and TRBJ2-3; D is unclear. Germline lookup yields CDR1 SGHTA and CDR2 FQGNSA. The CDR3 has 12 residues. The V end lost 4 bases, the J end lost 6 bases, and 8 bases lay between the germline ends.

This clonotype occurred many times. V gene TRBV7-2 combines with J gene TRBJ2-7, with D possibly being TRBD2 (5 bases). The length of the CDR3 is 15 residues. The ends were cut back, 1 base at V and 2 bases at J, with 12 bases in the middle. CDR1 and CDR2 (germline): SGHTA, FQGNSA. The CDR3 sequence: CASSLVFSATYEQYF. The CDR3 DNA follows: TGTGCCAGCAGCTTAGTGTTTAGCGCAACCTACGAGCAGTACTTC.

This clonotype was picked up many times. The V call is TRBV5-1, the J call TRBJ1-2, with 11 bases that match TRBD1. CDR1 is SGHRS, CDR2 YFSETQ, per germline. The J segment lost 6 bases and the V segment lost 1 base, leaving 5 bases of the junction unmatched. The CDR3 totals 15 residues. The CDR3, as DNA: TGCGCCAGCAGCTTGAGGACAGGGGGCGAAGATGGCTACACCTTC. Protein: CASSLRTGGEDGYTF.

As to this clonotype: It may be a read error: a sequence one base away is much more abundant. The genes are TRBV7-7 and TRBJ1-3; no definite D call. The CDR3 consists of 15 residues. Germline values: CDR1 SSHAT, CDR2 FNYEAQ (reference sequence). CDR3: CASSPLEVAGNTIHF. For the CDR3, the DNA is TGTGCCAGCAGCCCGTTGGAGGTCGCCGGAAACACCATACATTTT.

This clonotype came up many times. V gene TRBV19 combines with J gene TRBJ2-3; 13 bases align to TRBD2. The CDR3 extends over 20 amino acids. After removal of 4 bases from V and 1 base from J, the junction contained 14 bases not matched to a gene. Germline V lookup: CDR1 LNHDA, CDR2 SQIVND (reference sequence). CDR3 nucleotides: TGTGCCAGTAGTACCCAACGATGGACTAGCGGGGGAGAACGCACAGATACGCAGTATTTT. This sequence encodes CASSTQRWTSGGERTDTQYF.

The chain joins TRBV7-9 to TRBJ2-3; TRBD2 matches at 8 bases. V trimming: 2 bases; J trimming: 2 bases; junction bases outside the gene matches: 6. CDR1 and CDR2 from the germline V gene are SEHNR and FQNEAQ (reference sequence). The CDR3 sequence is 16 residues long. CDR3 nucleotide sequence: TGTGCCAGCAGCTTAAGTTTAGCGGGGACCACAGATACGCAGTATTTT. It yields the protein CASSLSLAGTTDTQYF.

The sample holds many counts of this clonotype. V is TRBV11-2 and J is TRBJ2-3; no clear D gene. V was pared by 1 base and J by 1 base, with 6 bases between. CDR1 and CDR2 from the germline V gene are SGHAT and FQNNGV. This CDR3 is 14 amino acids long. The CDR3 loop reads CASSLGTGTDTQYF. CDR3 coding DNA: TGTGCCAGCAGCTTAGGTACAGGCACAGATACGCAGTATTTT. Using reference TRBV11-2 and TRBJ2-3 for the parts outside the CDR3, the full variable domain is EAGVAQSPRYKIIEKRQSVAFWCNPISGHATLYWYQQILGQGPKLLIQFQNNGVVDDSQLPKDRFSAERLKGVDSTLKIQPAKLEDSAVYLCASSLGTGTDTQYFGPGTRLTVL.

This clonotype was observed at least ten times. The chain uses TRBV19 and TRBJ1-5; D might be TRBD1 (5 bases). The CDR3 is 20 amino acids. In germline, CDR1 is LNHDA, CDR2 SQIVND (reference sequence). V lost 4 bases to trimming and J lost 2 bases, with 27 bases between them. DNA for the CDR3: TGTGCCAGTAGTAGCGCAGAGATAGCAGCACTCCAGGGAGGCAATCAGCCCCAGCATTTT. It is translated as CASSSAEIAALQGGNQPQHF.

The chain couples TRBV5-1 to TRBJ2-3; the D is unclear. V was pared by 4 bases and J by 2 bases, with 11 bases between. The CDR3 loop spans 14 amino acids. In germline, CDR1 is SGHRS, CDR2 YFSETQ. Written as DNA, the CDR3 is TGCGCCAGCAGCCAAGCCGAATCCACAGATACGCAGTATTTT. This sequence encodes CASSQAESTDTQYF.

This clonotype was picked up many times. This rearrangement joins TRBV6-4 to TRBJ2-3; D gene unclear. V lost 3 bases and J 6 bases, leaving 10 bases between the germline ends. This CDR3 has 13 residues. Germline V gene data show CDR1 as MRHNA and CDR2 as SNTAGT. The CDR3, as DNA: TGTGCCAGCAGTGAAGTTTCCGGGGATACGCAGTATTTT. Its protein is CASSEVSGDTQYF.

This clonotype was seen at least ten times. V usage is TRBV5-1 and J usage is TRBJ2-1; TRBD2 might be the D (6 bases). CDR1 is SGHRS and CDR2 is YFSETQ in the germline V gene. The CDR3 has 15 residues. Trimming cost V 4 bases and J 6 bases, with 17 bases left between them. CDR3 residues: CASSPSSHGGNEQFF. DNA of the CDR3: TGCGCCAGCAGCCCCTCGTCCCACGGGGGCAATGAGCAGTTCTTC.

This clonotype was picked up many times. This chain links TRBV2 with TRBJ2-7, with no clear D. Trimming left V 2 bases short and J 5 bases short, with 7 bases between. Germline lookup yields CDR1 SNHLY and CDR2 FYNNEI. The CDR3 spans 12 residues. The CDR3 reads CASSEIGHEQYF. CDR3 coding DNA: TGTGCCAGCAGTGAAATCGGACACGAGCAGTACTTC.

This clonotype showed up many times. This chain connects TRBV7-6 to TRBJ2-3; TRBD1 might be the D (5 bases). V was cut by 6 bases and J by 5 bases, with 18 bases left in between. CDR3 length equals 15 residues. Germline assignment: CDR1 SGHVS and CDR2 FNYEAQ. The chain's CDR3 is CASSLSPLGVDTQYF. In DNA, the CDR3 is TGTGCCAGCAGTTTAAGTCCCTTAGGGGTAGATACGCAGTATTTT.

This clonotype appeared many times. The chain is built from TRBV15 and TRBJ2-1; TRBD1 is a possible D gene (6 bases). CDR3 size: 15 residues. Trimming shortened V by 0 bases and J by 7 bases, and 13 bases separated the two germline ends. Per the germline V gene, CDR1 is LNHNV and CDR2 is YYDKDF (reference sequence). The CDR3, as DNA: TGTGCCACCAGCAGAGATACAAGGCAGGGGAATGAGCAGTTCTTC. Translating it yields CATSRDTRQGNEQFF.

The chain has TRBV7-9 and TRBJ1-4, with 7 bases identical to TRBD1. V shed 1 base and J 7 bases; nucleotides not matched to a gene: 3. Germline V gene data show CDR1 as SEHNR and CDR2 as FQNEAQ (reference sequence). The CDR3 sequence is 14 residues long. DNA of the CDR3: TGTGCCAGCAGCTTAGGACAGGGTTCTGAAAAACTGTTTTTT. Its protein product is CASSLGQGSEKLFF.

The rearrangement links TRBV14 to TRBJ2-2, with D uncertain. V lost 7 bases, J lost 3 bases, and 6 bases lay in between. Germline CDR1 is SGHDN and CDR2 is FVKESK. CDR3 length: 12 amino acids. DNA of the CDR3: TGTGCCAGCAACACGCACACCGGGGAGCTGTTTTTT. Its translation: CASNTHTGELFF.

This clonotype was counted only a few times. The V and J genes are TRBV7-9 and TRBJ2-2; tentative D call: TRBD2 (5 bases). CDR1 and CDR2 (germline): SEHNR, FQNEAQ (reference sequence). The CDR3 is 14 amino acids. V was pared by 7 bases and J by 7 bases, with 16 bases between. Here the CDR3 reads CASTPRRPRGELFF. CDR3 DNA: TGTGCCAGCACCCCCCGGAGGCCCCGCGGGGAGCTGTTTTTT.

This clonotype was picked up a small number of times. The chain links TRBV9 to TRBJ2-1, with 7 bases lining up with TRBD2. Trimming cost V 4 bases and J 6 bases; bases outside gene matches: 10. The germline gives CDR1 SGDLS, CDR2 YYNGEE. The CDR3 is 15 residues long. CDR3 sequence reads: CASSPQRDFLNEQFF. The CDR3 DNA follows: TGTGCCAGCAGCCCACAGCGGGACTTCCTCAATGAGCAGTTCTTC.

This clonotype was detected a few times. This chain connects TRBV30 to TRBJ2-2; D unclear. V lost 2 bases to trimming and J lost 4 bases, with 11 bases between them. The germline V gene encodes CDR1 GTSNPN and CDR2 SVGIG (reference sequence). There are 14 residues in the CDR3. CDR3 nucleotides: TGTGCCTGGAGTTCGTCCCTTAGCACCGGGGAGCTGTTTTTT. It codes for CAWSSSLSTGELFF.

This clonotype was detected many times. The chain joins TRBV5-6 to TRBJ2-3; D unresolved. The CDR3 sequence is 12 residues long. CDR1 and CDR2 from the germline V gene are SGHDT and YYEEEE. V was clipped by 0 bases and J by 7 bases, with 6 bases between them. DNA for the CDR3: TGTGCCAGCAGCTTGGGCTTAAATACGCAGTATTTT. It is translated as CASSLGLNTQYF.

This clonotype turned up a few times. V gene TRBV19 combines with J gene TRBJ2-2; possibly TRBD1 for D (6 bases). Germline V lookup: CDR1 LNHDA, CDR2 SQIVND (reference sequence). Trimming shortened V by 10 bases and J by 6 bases, and 21 bases separated the two germline ends. The CDR3 length is 15 residues. CDR3 coding DNA: TGTGCCACCGGATATCAGGGGTATTCCTCCGGGGAGCTGTTTTTT. Protein sequence: CATGYQGYSSGELFF. Combining the CDR3 with reference TRBV19 and TRBJ2-2 gives the whole variable domain DGGITQSPKYLFRKEGQNVTLSCEQNLNHDAMYWYRQDPGQGLRLIYYSQIVNDFQKGDIAEGYSVSREKKESFPLTVTSAQKNPTAFYLCATGYQGYSSGELFFGEGSRLTVL.

This clonotype appeared many times. The chain joins TRBV7-2 to TRBJ2-3; TRBD2 aligns across 13 bases. This CDR3 is 16 amino acids long. After removal of 5 bases from V and 4 bases from J, the junction contained 6 bases not matched to a gene. Germline CDR1 SGHTA, CDR2 FQGNSA. The CDR3 here is CASSERLAGGSDTQYF. The CDR3 DNA is TGTGCCAGCAGCGAAAGACTAGCGGGGGGCTCAGATACGCAGTATTTT.

This clonotype was picked up many times. The CDR3 nucleotides read TGTGCCAGCAGCCCAACCGCGGAGGGGGCCATTAACTATGGCTACACCTTC. It translates to CASSPTAEGAINYGYTF. V and J are TRBV7-9 and TRBJ1-2; 7 bases map to TRBD1. The CDR3 totals 17 residues. Germline V gives CDR1 SEHNR, CDR2 FQNEAQ (reference sequence). The J segment lost 1 base and the V segment lost 5 bases, leaving 13 bases of the junction unmatched.

This clonotype appeared a few times. This chain links TRBV10-3 with TRBJ1-6; 8 bases agree with TRBD1. This CDR3 has 12 residues. J gave up 10 bases and V 8 bases, and 4 bases lay outside the gene matches. The germline V gene encodes CDR1 ENHRY and CDR2 SYGVKD. The CDR3 here is CAIQTGDSPLHF. In nucleotides, the CDR3 is TGTGCCATCCAGACAGGGGACTCACCCCTCCACTTT.

This clonotype was observed a handful of times. A read error may explain this, as a much larger clone is one base away. The chain carries TRBV6-2 or TRBV6-3 and TRBJ2-3, with 7 bases aligning to TRBD1. The CDR3 has 14 residues. The V and J ends lost 7 bases and 4 bases, in that order; junction bases with no gene match: 8. CDR1 and CDR2 from the germline V gene are MNHEY and SVGEGT. The CDR3 DNA reads as TGTGCCAGCAACGACAGGGAGAACGCAGATACGCAGTATTTT. This encodes CASNDRENADTQYF.

This clonotype was recorded many times. The chain uses TRBV6-2 or TRBV6-3 and TRBJ2-5; D possibly matches TRBD1 or TRBD2 (5 bases each). With 1 base removed from V and 2 bases from J, the gap between germline ends came to 11 bases. The CDR3 is made up of 15 amino acids. The germline CDR1 and CDR2 sequences are MNHEY and SVGEGT. DNA for the CDR3: TGTGCCAGCAGTTACTTACTAGGGGATCAAGAGACCCAGTACTTC. Protein product: CASSYLLGDQETQYF.

This clonotype was counted at least ten times. The V call is TRBV25-1, the J call TRBJ2-1; 9 nucleotides agree with TRBD2. The V gene's germline CDR1 is MGHDK and CDR2 SYGVNS. This CDR3 has 17 residues. With 6 bases clipped from V and 1 base from J, the junction kept 10 bases outside the gene matches. The DNA of the CDR3 is TGTGCCAGCAGCCCCCCAGGACTAGCGTTTTCCTACAATGAGCAGTTCTTC. This gives the protein CASSPPGLAFSYNEQFF.

Of note for this clonotype: Possible read error: a much larger clone is one base away. J is TRBJ1-5 and V is TRBV6-2 or TRBV6-3; TRBD1 agrees at 8 bases. The germline CDR1 and CDR2 sequences are MNHEY and SVGEGT. This CDR3 is built from 15 residues. Trimming removed 8 bases from V and 2 bases from J; junction bases left unmatched: 8. The CDR3 nucleotides are TGTGCCAGCGGTTTTCCAGGGGGCCGCAATCAGCCCCAGCATTTT. Amino acid sequence: CASGFPGGRNQPQHF.